This entry is about one T cell receptor (beta chain). The sample is drawn from a study of Ad26.COV2.S vaccination and SARS-CoV-2 variants. Treatment in this sample: roughly 19 received Ad26.COV2.S at low or high dose, single or two shots; about 5 received placebo; per-sample allocation not given. The samples were gathered on day 63 after the first injection of vaccine or placebo. Measured with immunoSEQ multiplex PCR; TCRdb has only the in-frame clones, and not every one. The sample has just under 250,000 clones; approximately 88% are singletons. Germline V lookup: CDR1 MNHNS, CDR2 SASEGT. Between the trimmed V and J ends, which lost 1 base and 4 bases, there was a span of 7 bases. The CDR3 totals 13 residues.

This sequence was found in a person between 18 and 59 years old who received the Ad26.COV2.S COVID-19 vaccine or a placebo. Specimen: peripheral blood, collected in a trial of Ad26.COV2.S vaccine versus placebo. The rearrangement links TRBV6-1 to TRBJ1-2, with unresolved D. CDR3 protein: CASSEGTFYGYTF. CDR3 DNA sequence: TGTGCCAGCAGTGAAGGGACCTTCTATGGCTACACCTTC.